The source of this T cell receptor beta chain is a study of T cell responses to AZD1222 COVID-19 vaccine. Germline lookup yields CDR1 MDHEN and CDR2 SYDVKM. The CDR3 is 14 amino acids. V lost 5 bases, J lost 8 bases, and 9 bases stayed unmatched. The sample holds one count of this clone. Its antigen remains unidentified. Produced via immunoSEQ multiplex PCR; TCRdb's table is partial and in-frame only. There are 130,000 to 150,000 clones in the sample; roughly 89% occur only once, and roughly 5.6% lies in the top ten. Study outcomes and limitations: Baseline serostatus was positive in only six AZD1222 recipients. Most donors were white British, females outnumbered males, and clonal diversity was possibly underestimated.

This sequence originates from an adult in good health. This chain links TRBV28 with TRBJ2-3, with TRBD2 identical over 8 bases. The sample was peripheral blood, taken on day 0 of AZD1222 vaccination. This CDR3 reads CASSPGNRGGTQYF. CDR3 bases: TGTGCCAGCAGTCCTGGGAACCGGGGGGGTACGCAGTATTTT.